This entry lists 24 T cell receptor beta chains sequenced from one sample in a study of OX40 agonist ivuxolimab in advanced cancers. The data were produced by immunoSEQ multiplex PCR, yet TCRdb's version contains in-frame clones alone and is incomplete. The sample contains around 65,000 clones, 87% of which appear only once. The source was CD4+ or CD8+ T cells sorted from blood, collected in a trial of the OX40 agonist ivuxolimab. Source of these receptors: an adult with an advanced solid tumor such as melanoma, head and neck, liver or kidney cancer.

This clone was seen a single time. The CDR3 DNA reads TGTGCCAGTAGCCCCCTCCCCGGGACAGGGGCCAACGTCCTGACTTTC. Residues: CASSPLPGTGANVLTF. The J gene is TRBJ2-6, the V gene TRBV19, with D perhaps matching TRBD1 (6 bases). This CDR3 region has 16 residues. Germline loops: CDR1 LNHDA, CDR2 SQIVND (reference sequence). Trimming took off 6 bases at V and 4 bases at J, with 16 bases between the two ends.

The chain's CDR3 is CASSLGGVYEQYF. The CDR3 coding sequence is TGCGCCAGCAGCTTGGGAGGGGTCTACGAGCAGTACTTC. The V call is TRBV5-1, the J call TRBJ2-7; D is tentatively TRBD1 or TRBD2 (5 bases each). The CDR3 extends over 13 amino acids. V was shortened by 0 bases and J by 3 bases, with 7 bases between the two germline ends. The V gene's germline CDR1 is SGHRS and CDR2 YFSETQ.

This chain links TRBV29-1 with TRBJ1-2; D gene ambiguous. The CDR3 contains 12 residues. The V and J ends lost 7 bases and 9 bases respectively, with 18 bases between them. The germline V gene encodes CDR1 SQVTM and CDR2 ANQGSEA. The CDR3, as DNA: TGCAGCGCGGAGGACGGGCGAGCTCGCTACACCTTC. Its translation is CSAEDGRARYTF.

The gene calls are TRBV18 and TRBJ1-1, with no clear D. V was trimmed by 2 bases and J by 1 base, leaving 14 bases between them. CDR3 length: 16 residues. Germline CDR1 reads KGHSH; CDR2 reads LQKENI. This chain's CDR3 is CASSPNPTRGNTEAFF. The CDR3 region has the DNA TGTGCCAGCTCACCAAACCCAACACGGGGGAACACTGAAGCTTTCTTT.

V and J are TRBV27 and TRBJ2-2, with 7 bases that match TRBD1. The CDR3 spans 14 residues. J gave up 4 bases and V 6 bases, and 5 bases lay outside the gene matches. Germline V gene lookup returns CDR1 MNHEY and CDR2 SMNVEV (reference sequence). CDR3 amino acids: CASRSGGFTGELFF. CDR3 in DNA: TGTGCCAGCAGGTCAGGGGGTTTCACCGGGGAGCTGTTTTTT.

The chain combines TRBV6-4 with TRBJ2-1; TRBD1 aligns across 10 bases. Germline V gene sequence: CDR1 MRHNA, CDR2 SNTAGT. The V and J ends lost 6 bases and 12 bases, in that order; junction bases with no gene match: 11. CDR3 length equals 14 residues. The CDR3 region has the DNA TGTGCCAGCAGCGCCCAGGGACAGGGGTCCTCGCAGTTCTTC. This codes for CASSAQGQGSSQFF.

This rearrangement joins TRBV9 to TRBJ2-1, with 8 bases aligning to TRBD2. This CDR3 is built from 15 residues. The germline gives CDR1 SGDLS, CDR2 YYNGEE. J gave up 7 bases and V 1 base, and 7 bases lay outside the gene matches. The CDR3 loop is CASSVRVGGANEQFF. DNA for the CDR3: TGTGCCAGCAGCGTACGCGTCGGGGGGGCGAATGAGCAGTTCTTC.

This chain connects TRBV19 to TRBJ1-6; D not certain. Trimming cost V 1 base and J 14 bases, with 27 bases left between them. The germline V gene encodes CDR1 LNHDA and CDR2 SQIVND (reference sequence). This CDR3 spans 18 amino acids. The chain's CDR3 is CASSIGQQPPPVGLTLHF. Here the CDR3 DNA reads TGTGCCAGTAGTATAGGCCAACAGCCCCCCCCGGTCGGGTTAACCCTCCACTTT.

The chain employs TRBV5-1 and TRBJ1-4; the D gene is possibly TRBD1 (5 bases). V was trimmed by 3 bases and J by 6 bases, leaving 12 bases between them. The germline gives CDR1 SGHRS, CDR2 YFSETQ. There are 14 residues in the CDR3. CDR3 nucleotides: TGCGCCAGCAGCTCCGGCCTAGGGGATGAAAAACTGTTTTTT. Translated: CASSSGLGDEKLFF.

The V call is TRBV18, the J call TRBJ2-3; D unclear. This CDR3 comprises 13 residues. The germline gives CDR1 KGHSH, CDR2 LQKENI. The V and J ends lost 0 bases and 0 bases respectively, with 1 base between them. The DNA for the CDR3 is TGTGCCAGCTCACCACCGAGCACAGATACGCAGTATTTT. Translating it yields CASSPPSTDTQYF.

This clone occurred a few times. The J gene is TRBJ1-2, the V gene TRBV13, with 9 nucleotides matching TRBD1. The V and J ends lost 5 bases and 0 bases, in that order; junction bases with no gene match: 7. Germline CDR1 and CDR2: PRHDT and FYEKMQ (reference sequence). CDR3 length: 16 residues. CDR3 nucleotides: TGTGCCAGCAGCAGAATTCGGGACAGGGCTAACTATGGCTACACCTTC. Protein sequence: CASSRIRDRANYGYTF.

The chain has TRBV6-4 and TRBJ2-1; 10 nucleotides line up with TRBD2. From germline, CDR1 is MRHNA and CDR2 SNTAGT. CDR3 length: 15 residues. V lost 8 bases and J lost 2; bases outside the gene matches: 6. The CDR3 region has the DNA TGTGCCAGCTCGCCTAGCGGGGGCACCTACAATGAGCAGTTCTTC. Translation gives CASSPSGGTYNEQFF.

This chain links TRBV15 with TRBJ1-5; D unresolved. The V end was cut by 0 bases, the J end by 3 bases, with 9 bases between. The CDR3 consists of 15 residues. From germline, CDR1 is LNHNV and CDR2 YYDKDF (reference sequence). The DNA of the CDR3 is TGTGCCACCAGCAGAGATCGGCAGGTCAATCAGCCCCAGCATTTT. It encodes CATSRDRQVNQPQHF.

The chain carries TRBV5-1 and TRBJ1-2; unclear D gene. V shed 4 bases and J shed 11 bases, with 21 bases lying between them. The germline gives CDR1 SGHRS, CDR2 YFSETQ. The CDR3 extends over 14 amino acids. The CDR3 is CASSVSGSPSAYTF. CDR3 nucleotides: TGCGCCAGCAGCGTCTCCGGGTCCCCCTCGGCATACACCTTC.

J is TRBJ1-2 and V is TRBV27, with D perhaps TRBD1 (5 bases). Trimming removed 2 bases from V and 7 bases from J, with 14 bases in between. Germline values: CDR1 MNHEY, CDR2 SMNVEV (reference sequence). The CDR3 length is 14 residues. The CDR3 DNA reads TGTGCCAGCAGTTTACGGGCCAGGGCTGGTGGCTACACCTTC. This translates into CASSLRARAGGYTF.

V is TRBV2 and J is TRBJ2-5; no firm D call. The germline V gene has CDR1 SNHLY and CDR2 FYNNEI. The CDR3 totals 13 residues. Trimming stripped 8 bases from V and 4 bases from J, with 14 bases between. CDR3 DNA: TGTGCCAGCTCGGCACGAGCCAGAGAGACCCAGTACTTC. Translating gives CASSARARETQYF.

V gene TRBV7-9 combines with J gene TRBJ2-1; TRBD2 matches 13 bases. There are 18 residues in the CDR3. The V segment lost 6 bases and the J segment 0 bases; nucleotides outside the gene matches: 8. The germline V gene has CDR1 SEHNR and CDR2 FQNEAQ (reference sequence). DNA of the CDR3: TGTGCCAGCAGACCCACGGGACTAGCGGGGAGCTCCTACAATGAGCAGTTCTTC. Translation gives CASRPTGLAGSSYNEQFF.

The chain carries TRBV30 and TRBJ1-4; D is uncertain. V lost 0 bases and J 7 bases, leaving 9 bases between the germline ends. This CDR3 region has 13 residues. In germline, CDR1 is GTSNPN, CDR2 SVGIG (reference sequence). The chain's CDR3 is CAWSVLVGEKLFF. The CDR3 DNA follows: TGTGCCTGGAGTGTATTAGTAGGTGAAAAACTGTTTTTT.

The chain is built from TRBV20-1 and TRBJ1-1; D uncertain. The ends were cut back, 3 bases at V and 10 bases at J, with 12 bases in the middle. CDR1 is DFQATT, CDR2 SNEGSKA, per germline (reference sequence). The CDR3 covers 11 residues. For the CDR3, the DNA is TGCAGTGCTAGCGGGGTTTACGGAGCTTTCTTT. Residues: CSASGVYGAFF.

The V and J genes are TRBV5-1 and TRBJ1-1; D remains ambiguous. The germline V gene has CDR1 SGHRS and CDR2 YFSETQ. Trimming took off 4 bases at V and 4 bases at J, with 14 bases between the two ends. This CDR3 region has 14 residues. The CDR3 sequence: CASSAYLGVTEAFF. The CDR3 region has the DNA TGCGCCAGCAGCGCCTACCTCGGGGTCACTGAAGCTTTCTTT.

This rearrangement joins TRBV7-8 to TRBJ2-3, with D possibly called TRBD1 or TRBD2 (5 bases each). This CDR3 is 13 amino acids long. V lost 7 bases, J lost 2 bases, and 10 bases lay in between. Germline V CDR1 and CDR2: SGHVS, FQNEAQ. Written as DNA, the CDR3 is TGTGCCAGCACCCCTGGGACCACAGATACGCAGTATTTT. It is translated as CASTPGTTDTQYF.

The chain carries TRBV6-1 and TRBJ1-2; D gene uncertain. This CDR3 has 12 residues. Germline CDR1 is MNHNS and CDR2 is SASEGT. V dropped 7 bases and J dropped 8 bases, with 14 bases sitting between them. CDR3 region: CASTAGLSGYTF. In DNA form, the CDR3 reads TGTGCCAGCACGGCGGGCCTCTCGGGCTACACCTTC.

The rearrangement uses TRBV5-1 and TRBJ2-2, with 12 bases lining up with TRBD2. Looked up from germline, CDR1 is SGHRS and CDR2 is YFSETQ. The V and J ends lost 1 base and 4 bases, in that order; junction bases with no gene match: 8. The CDR3 has 18 amino acids. The CDR3 here is CASSLNPSGGASTGELFF. Written as DNA, the CDR3 is TGCGCCAGCAGCTTGAATCCTAGCGGGGGGGCCAGCACCGGGGAGCTGTTTTTT.

This clone came up once. This rearrangement joins TRBV7-2 to TRBJ2-3; TRBD1 aligns across 7 bases. Germline-derived CDR1 and CDR2 are SGHTA and FQGNSA. V was clipped by 6 bases and J by 8 bases; unmatched bases: 5. The CDR3 has 12 residues. The CDR3 coding sequence is TGTGCCAGCAGGGACAGGACCACTACGCAGTATTTT. It translates to CASRDRTTTQYF.